This T cell receptor (beta chain) was captured in a study of T cell repertoires in cytomegalovirus infection. Background on the study: Based on public TCR beta signatures, there were indications of CMV infection and of a matching HLA type.

The trim removed 1 base at V and 5 bases at J, leaving 11 bases unmatched. The CDR3 runs to 18 residues. This clonotype showed up many times. As yet, its antigen is unknown. TCRdb passed the reads through MiXCR, listing each CDR3 protein once. Of approximately 180,000 distinct CDR3 sequences listed, roughly 9% were seen once; the top ten hold 4.6%. The study's findings and limits: The ex vivo response showed dominance by HLA-C-restricted CMV-specific TCR beta clonotypes.

The receptor was derived from a human donor in good health (CMV status not recorded). Some clones in this sample may be carry-over from other donors' samples. The rearrangement links TRBV12-3 or TRBV12-4 to TRBJ2-5; 12 nucleotides line up with TRBD2. The material sequenced was PBMCs. Here the CDR3 reads CASSLGRLAGALGETQYF. The CDR3 DNA reads TGTGCCAGCAGTTTAGGAAGACTAGCGGGAGCCCTGGGGGAGACCCAGTACTTC.